This note documents a single T cell receptor (beta chain) sequence. This clonotype was seen a few times. The clone's antigen remains unknown. One base away there is no much larger clone; base qualities are not given. The sample originates from a study of regulatory T cells in long-lasting Graves disease (dated by TCRdb to 2020 to 2023). Background on the whole study: Persistent Graves' disease was defined as persistently positive TSH receptor autoantibodies together with antithyroid drug treatment for over 5 years. A total of 35 or so samples were covered by TCR sequencing, comprising roughly 13 persistent and around 20 newly diagnosed Graves' disease patients. Patients with persistent Graves' disease were compared with patients with newly diagnosed Graves' disease using TCR sequencing and RNA sequencing of peripheral blood. The study took place in China and was registered as a clinical trial. In the clinical cohort, patients with persistent Graves' disease had used antithyroid drugs for an average of roughly ten years.

Results and caveats for the whole study, not just this receptor: The authors acknowledged the small sample size as a limitation that may reduce accuracy. The study examined only peripheral blood because the primary lesion, thyroid tissue, could not be accessed. Only the TCR beta chain was sequenced and analyzed. Compared with newly diagnosed patients, patients with persistent Graves' disease had lower TCR Shannon entropy and fewer highly expanded clones, which suggests clonal expansion. Persistent patients shared more public clonotypes among themselves (roughly 2,700) than newly diagnosed patients did (roughly 920).

Library creation used multiplex PCR. The sequencer was an Illumina HiSeq 4000. CDR3 regions were amplified by Arm-PCR with iRepertoire HTBI primers to construct TCR beta libraries. Before sequencing, the PCR products went through gel purification. In the paper's pipeline: A total of 62 TRBV and about 13 TRBJ segments were identified across samples and were used for gene usage analysis of CDR3 amino acid clonotypes. COPE and FqMerger were used to merge filtered high-quality paired reads into contigs. BLAST was used to align contigs to the IMGT TRBV, TRBD and TRBJ reference genes, and CDR3 was defined following IMGT. Clonotypes above 0.1% frequency were classified as highly expanded clones. Shannon entropy served as the measure of repertoire diversity, while the Gini coefficient captured V-J evenness. Public clonotypes were defined as clonotypes shared by more than one individual. Using fastp trimming at Q25 and MiXCR clonotype assembly, TCRdb reanalyzed the public sequencing data and kept in-frame beta chains. Each entry is one CDR3 protein sequence, shown with its most common DNA and genes. The V and J calls here are based on TCRdb, not the publication. The sample data list around 400,000 distinct CDR3 sequences, and around 23% of these were observed just once. Clones ranked in the top ten supply over 11% of the sample.

Reading the label with the study, this specimen's time point is: persistent/refractory GD, antithyroid drugs over 5 years with positive TRAb. For both TCR sequencing and RNA sequencing, RNA was extracted from PBMCs in TRIzol. Graves' disease was diagnosed according to American Thyroid Association guidelines. Patients were recruited from an endocrinology department in Xi'an, China. Each patient gave approximately 8.8 milliliters of peripheral blood, collected in an EDTA anticoagulant tube. PBMCs were isolated by Ficoll Paque Plus density gradient separation without further T cell sorting. An Agilent 2100 Bioanalyzer and agarose gel were used to check RNA quality, while a NanoDrop 2000 measured RNA concentration. The sequencing used peripheral blood mononuclear cells (PBMCs), collected when the disease was refractory, from a patient treated with antithyroid drugs. The sequence was obtained from a female donor with Graves disease.

The CDR3 protein is CASSYPNPANSNQPQHF. The bases are TGTGCCAGCAGTTACCCCAATCCGGCAAATAGCAATCAGCCCCAGCATTTT. The sequence joins TRBV6-2 or TRBV6-3 to TRBJ1-5; the D gene cannot be resolved reliably. CDR1 and CDR2, looked up from the germline V gene, are MNHEY and SVGEGT. The CDR3 numbers 17 residues from cysteine through phenylalanine. Just CDR3 DNA is preserved here, 51 bases in frame from base 1. V lost 2 bases and J lost 0 bases; the stretch between them is 14 bases long.